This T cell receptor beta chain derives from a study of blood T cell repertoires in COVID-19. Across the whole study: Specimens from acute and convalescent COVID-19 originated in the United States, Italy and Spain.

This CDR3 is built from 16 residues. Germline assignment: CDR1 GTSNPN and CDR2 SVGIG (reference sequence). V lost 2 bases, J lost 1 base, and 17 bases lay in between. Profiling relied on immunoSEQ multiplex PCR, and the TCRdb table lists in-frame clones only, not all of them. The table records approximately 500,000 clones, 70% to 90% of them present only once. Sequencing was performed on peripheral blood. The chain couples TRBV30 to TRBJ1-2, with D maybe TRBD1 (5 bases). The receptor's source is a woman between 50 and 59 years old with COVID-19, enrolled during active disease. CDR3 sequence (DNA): TGTGCCTGGAGTTTAACCGGACAAGTCCTTAACTATGGCTACACCTTC. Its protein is CAWSLTGQVLNYGYTF.